This TCR beta chain was recorded in a study of shared clonotypes between healthy human individuals (dated by TCRdb to 2020 to 2022). Turning to the overall study: A couple of women and a few men aged 18 to 49 years were included in the cohort. For each donor, CD4 naive and CD4 memory were each given three plates, CD8 naive was given two plates, and CD8 memory was given one plate. To increase sequencing depth and limit assay-specific biases, different laboratories used diverse techniques to prepare libraries and sequence TCR repertoires. Per donor, leukapheresis produced somewhere between about 0.94 and 9.5 billion PBMCs. The study deeply sequenced blood TCR repertoires of five healthy adults to estimate repertoire size and the extent of clonotype sharing between individuals.

Donors were healthy HIV-negative adults with no recently reported acute infections or vaccinations. Every donor was a Caucasian adult living in Nashville, Tennessee, USA. CD4+ T cells were enriched by magnetic negative selection, after which naive cells were positively selected on CD45RA and the negative fraction was taken as the memory subset. After blood collection by leukapheresis, PBMCs were isolated using Ficoll-Histopaque density gradient centrifugation and then cryopreserved in the vapor phase of liquid nitrogen. Analytical flow cytometry was used to check the purity and quantity of each magnetically sorted T cell population. Genomic DNA was isolated from every sorted fraction and measured by UV absorbance on a Nanodrop 2000c. Findings and caveats that apply to the study as a whole: Across a handful of donors, roughly 5.4% of naive CD4, roughly 3.5% of naive CD8, about 2.3% of memory CD4, and 0.3% to 0.45% of memory CD8 clonotypes were shared. Sampling was restricted to blood, and TCR repertoires in tissues likely differ from the TCR repertoires found in blood. Based on pairwise subsampling, the degree of clonotype sharing among donors was expected to be affected by sequencing depth. Incomplete sequencing was indicated by rarefaction of sorted-subset datasets, despite the large sequencing depth. The small number of donors limited the genetic and exposure-history diversity represented. Clonotypes shared by all four sorted-subset donors showed higher generation probabilities than non-shared clonotypes. Naive subsets generally had larger estimated clonotype richness than memory subsets.

Using the deep immunoSEQ assay, TCR CDR3 regions were amplified from genomic DNA by multiplex PCR. Extracted genomic DNA from each cell subset was spread evenly across all wells of several immunoSEQ 96-well plates, with each plate serving as a replicate. For sorted subsets, each replicate PCR was loaded with roughly 200 ng genomic DNA, equivalent to about 30,000 T cell genomes. The purified libraries were quantified using a Qubit 3.0 fluorometer, sized with a Bioanalyzer 2100, and then quantified again using the KAPA Library Quantification kit. Each immunoSEQ 96-well plate was sequenced on its own single-read 150-cycle Illumina NextSeq 550 flow cell. On the study's bioinformatics: Because the immunoSEQ output held only junctional sequences and lacked quality scores, the filtering could not match the filtering applied to full-length reads. Sequences were annotated with PyIR, a Python wrapper for IgBLAST v1.9, using IMGT germline references to assign V/J genes and CDR3. Any read was removed if the V/J assignment was weak (E-value above 1e-6), the CDR3 was missing, or the read contained stop codons, out-of-frame junctions, or ambiguous translated residues. A V3J clonotype was defined by an identical inferred V gene, J gene, and CDR3 amino acid sequence. To compute the percentage overlap between repertoires, the number of shared unique clonotypes was divided by the size of the smaller repertoire. Repertoire richness was assessed with RTK rarefaction, the Chao1 estimator, and Recon v2.1 estimates of unobserved clonotypes. Generation probabilities for all TCRbeta clonotypes obtained by the gDNA method from a handful of donors were computed using OLGA. The table was pulled from immuneACCESS by TCRdb, which kept in-frame rearrangements only. Such tables lose some clones; where checked, under half of the loss comes from unresolved V genes, and the rest has no known cause. V and J calls and clone size come straight from that table; D and trimming were deduced from the DNA. Across this sample there are around 2.3 million clones, with almost 96% seen only once. Around 0.13% of the sample is held by the ten biggest clonotypes.

To note about this clone: Its antigen has not been determined. Base quality data are lacking; no much larger clone is found one base away.

The germline V gene (reference sequence) supplies CDR1 SGHNT and CDR2 YYREEE. The CDR3 numbers 13 residues from cysteine through phenylalanine. The only DNA kept is the CDR3, 39 bases in frame from the first base. V is clipped by 4 bases and J by 4 bases, and the sequence between their germline boundaries is 9 bases long. Sequencing was done on a sample of naive CD4+ T cells sorted from blood. The cell subset or site label, read with the paper, signifies: CD45RA+ positively selected. The chain joins TRBV5-4 to TRBJ1-3; the D gene cannot be resolved reliably. The receptor comes from a man between 18 and 29 years old in good health. The CDR3 reads CASSQPAGNTIYF. The nucleotides read TGTGCCAGCAGCCAACCGGCGGGAAACACCATATATTTT.